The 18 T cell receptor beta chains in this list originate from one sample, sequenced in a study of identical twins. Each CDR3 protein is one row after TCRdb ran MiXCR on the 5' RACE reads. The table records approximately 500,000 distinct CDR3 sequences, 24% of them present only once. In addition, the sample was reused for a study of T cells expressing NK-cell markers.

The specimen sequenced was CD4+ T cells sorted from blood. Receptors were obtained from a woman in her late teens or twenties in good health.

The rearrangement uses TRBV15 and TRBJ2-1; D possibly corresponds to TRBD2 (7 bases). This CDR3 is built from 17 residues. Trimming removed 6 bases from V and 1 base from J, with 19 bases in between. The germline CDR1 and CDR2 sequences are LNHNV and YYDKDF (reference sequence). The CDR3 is CATRTRSGGQSYNEQFF. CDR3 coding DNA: TGTGCCACCAGGACCCGATCGGGGGGCCAGTCCTACAATGAGCAGTTCTTC.

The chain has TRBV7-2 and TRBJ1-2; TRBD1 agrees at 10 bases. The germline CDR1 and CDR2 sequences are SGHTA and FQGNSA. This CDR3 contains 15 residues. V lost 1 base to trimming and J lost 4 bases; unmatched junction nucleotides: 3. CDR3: CASSLGQGAFYGYTF. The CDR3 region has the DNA TGTGCCAGCAGCTTAGGACAGGGGGCCTTCTATGGCTACACCTTC.

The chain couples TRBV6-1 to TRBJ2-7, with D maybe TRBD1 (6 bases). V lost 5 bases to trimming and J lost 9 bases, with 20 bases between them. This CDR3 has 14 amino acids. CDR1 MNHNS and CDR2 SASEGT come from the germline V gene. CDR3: CASSIRDTRSGQYF. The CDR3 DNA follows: TGTGCCAGCAGTATCCGGGACACCCGATCCGGGCAGTACTTC.

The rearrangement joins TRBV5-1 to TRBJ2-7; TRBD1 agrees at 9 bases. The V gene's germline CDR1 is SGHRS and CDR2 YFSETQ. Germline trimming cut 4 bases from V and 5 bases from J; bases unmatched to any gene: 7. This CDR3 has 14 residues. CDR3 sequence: CASSVGQGSHEQYF. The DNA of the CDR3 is TGCGCCAGCAGCGTTGGACAGGGGAGCCACGAGCAGTACTTC.

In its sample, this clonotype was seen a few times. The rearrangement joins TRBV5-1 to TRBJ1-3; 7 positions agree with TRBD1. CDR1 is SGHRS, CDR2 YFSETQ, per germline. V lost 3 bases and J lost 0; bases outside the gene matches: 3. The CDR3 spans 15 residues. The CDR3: CASSSGQLSGNTIYF. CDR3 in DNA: TGCGCCAGCAGCTCGGGACAGCTCTCTGGAAACACCATATATTTT.

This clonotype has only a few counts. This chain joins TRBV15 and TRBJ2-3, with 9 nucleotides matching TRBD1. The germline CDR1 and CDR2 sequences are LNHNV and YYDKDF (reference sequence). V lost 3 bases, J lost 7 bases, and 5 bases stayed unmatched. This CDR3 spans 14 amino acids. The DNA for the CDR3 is TGTGCCACCAGCAGCTCGACAGGGGGAAATACGCAGTATTTT. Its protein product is CATSSSTGGNTQYF.

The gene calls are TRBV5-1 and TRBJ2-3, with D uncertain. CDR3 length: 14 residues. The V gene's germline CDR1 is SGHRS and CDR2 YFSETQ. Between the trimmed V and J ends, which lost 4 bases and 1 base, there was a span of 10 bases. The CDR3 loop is CASSPGSRTDTQYF. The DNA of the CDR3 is TGCGCCAGCAGCCCCGGGTCTCGCACAGATACGCAGTATTTT.

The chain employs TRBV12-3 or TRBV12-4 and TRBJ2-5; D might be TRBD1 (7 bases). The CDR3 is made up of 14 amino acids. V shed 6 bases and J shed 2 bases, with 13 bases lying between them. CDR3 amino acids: CASRRGTAQETQYF. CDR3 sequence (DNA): TGTGCCAGCAGACGCGGGACAGCGCAAGAGACCCAGTACTTC.

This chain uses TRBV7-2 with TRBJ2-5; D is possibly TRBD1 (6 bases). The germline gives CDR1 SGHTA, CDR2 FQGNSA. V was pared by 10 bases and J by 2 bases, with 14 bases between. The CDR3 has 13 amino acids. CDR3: CATSAGQQETQYF. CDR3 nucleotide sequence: TGTGCCACCTCCGCTGGACAGCAAGAGACCCAGTACTTC.

The CDR3 DNA is TGCAGTGCTAGAGAGGCGGGATTCGGAAGTGAGCAGTTCTTC. Its translation: CSAREAGFGSEQFF. The chain has TRBV20-1 and TRBJ2-1, with TRBD2 as a possible D gene (6 bases). V was cut by 0 bases and J by 9 bases, with 15 bases left in between. Germline V gene lookup returns CDR1 DFQATT and CDR2 SNEGSKA (reference sequence). CDR3 length: 14 residues.

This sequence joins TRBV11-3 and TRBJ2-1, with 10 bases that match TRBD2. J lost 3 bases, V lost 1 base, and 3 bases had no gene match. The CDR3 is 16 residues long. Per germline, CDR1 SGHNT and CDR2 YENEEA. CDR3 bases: TGTGCCAGCAGCTTAGGAGCGGGAGGGTACTACAATGAGCAGTTCTTC. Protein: CASSLGAGGYYNEQFF.

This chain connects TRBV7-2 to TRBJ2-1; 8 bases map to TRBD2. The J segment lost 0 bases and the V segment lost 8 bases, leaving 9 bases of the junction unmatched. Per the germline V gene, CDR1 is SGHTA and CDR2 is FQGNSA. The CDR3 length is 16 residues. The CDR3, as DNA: TGTGCCAGCGGTCCCCGGGGGACTAGCTCCTACAATGAGCAGTTCTTC. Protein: CASGPRGTSSYNEQFF.

The CDR3 DNA is TGTGCCAGCAGCTTGAGAGACGTGAACACTGAAGCTTTCTTT. Encoded protein: CASSLRDVNTEAFF. V is TRBV7-9 and J is TRBJ1-1; no reliable D call. With 3 bases removed from V and 0 bases from J, the gap between germline ends came to 8 bases. Germline V CDR1 and CDR2: SEHNR, FQNEAQ (reference sequence). The CDR3 sequence is 14 residues long.

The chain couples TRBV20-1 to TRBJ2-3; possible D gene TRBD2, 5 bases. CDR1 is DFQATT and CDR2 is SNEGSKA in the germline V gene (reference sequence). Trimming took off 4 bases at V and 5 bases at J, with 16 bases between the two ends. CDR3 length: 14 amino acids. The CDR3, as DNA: TGCAGTGCTAAGTTCCGGGGTCCCGGAGATACGCAGTATTTT. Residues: CSAKFRGPGDTQYF.

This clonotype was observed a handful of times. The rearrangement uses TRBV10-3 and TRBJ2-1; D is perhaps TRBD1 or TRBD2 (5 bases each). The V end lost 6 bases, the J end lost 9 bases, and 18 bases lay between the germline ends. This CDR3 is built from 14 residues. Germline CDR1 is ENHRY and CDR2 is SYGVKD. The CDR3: CAIRKGPPRGEQFF. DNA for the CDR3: TGTGCCATCAGGAAGGGACCCCCGAGAGGTGAGCAGTTCTTC.

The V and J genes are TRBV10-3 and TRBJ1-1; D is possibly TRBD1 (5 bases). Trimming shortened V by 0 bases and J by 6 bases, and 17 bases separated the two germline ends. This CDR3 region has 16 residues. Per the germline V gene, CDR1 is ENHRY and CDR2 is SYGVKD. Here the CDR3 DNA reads TGTGCCATCAGTGAGTCGACCCCAGGAGGGACGGCTGAAGCTTTCTTT. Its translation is CAISESTPGGTAEAFF.

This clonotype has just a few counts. The CDR3 region has the DNA TGCAGTGCTAGAATGGGGGTCGGGTTCAGTGAGCAGTTCTTC. The encoded protein is CSARMGVGFSEQFF. The chain joins TRBV20-1 to TRBJ2-1, with D perhaps TRBD1 or TRBD2 (5 bases each). Germline V gene data show CDR1 as DFQATT and CDR2 as SNEGSKA (reference sequence). The V end lost 2 bases, the J end lost 9 bases, and 17 bases lay between the germline ends. CDR3 length: 14 residues.

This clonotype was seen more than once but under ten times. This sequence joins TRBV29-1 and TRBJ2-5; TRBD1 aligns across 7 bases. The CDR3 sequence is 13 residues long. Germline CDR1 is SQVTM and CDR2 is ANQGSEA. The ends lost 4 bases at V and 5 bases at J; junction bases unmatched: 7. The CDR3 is CSVASGQRETQYF. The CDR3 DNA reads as TGCAGCGTTGCTTCGGGACAGAGGGAGACCCAGTACTTC.